This T cell receptor beta chain was captured by sequencing in a study of beta chain features in type 1 diabetes. Study overall: No patient-donor differences in age, gender, total cells or subset yield.

V was clipped by 7 bases and J by 6 bases, with 16 bases between them. The CDR3 spans 14 residues. Germline CDR1 reads SGHRS; CDR2 reads YFSETQ. Broader study findings: Fewer insertions but more deletions were seen at VDJ junctions in type 1 diabetes patients. Sequencing from cDNA could over-represent high-TCR-expressing cells.

The whole isolated RNA underwent reverse transcription, so sequencing captured expressed TCRB transcripts. The table came from immunoSEQ multiplex PCR; TCRdb's copy has only in-frame clones and leaves some out. The repertoire holds around 280,000 clones, with under 8.5% as singletons. A few counts support this clone. The antigen remains unidentified. The sample taken for sequencing was central memory CD4+ T cells from blood. This sequence originates from a woman aged 18-29 years in good health. V is TRBV5-1 and J is TRBJ2-2, with D perhaps TRBD2 (6 bases). CDR3 sequence (DNA): TGCGCCAGCTACGACCCCGGGGGTGCCGGGGAGCTGTTTTTT. Protein product: CASYDPGGAGELFF.